The entry that follows covers one TCR beta chain sequence. What it binds is unknown. This entry is derived from a study of T cells after yellow fever vaccination. Findings and limits, study-wide: Contaminants from the bulk population, in the form of abundant clonotypes, could be found in FACS-sorted repertoires. Clonotypes shared by both compartments, CD4 and CD8, made up a small share. Peak timing came faster in the weaker secondary response, day 5 versus 15.

It was through 5'RACE template switching that TCR cDNA was made, with a universal primer site and UMIs added. TCRdb redid the calling of the 5' RACE reads with MiXCR, one entry per CDR3 protein. The table has 500,000 to 650,000 distinct CDR3 sequences, 12% seen once. Trimming removed 2 bases at V and 4 bases at J, with 6 bases between. The V gene's germline CDR1 is DFQATT and CDR2 SNEGSKA (reference sequence). CDR3 length equals 12 residues. The sample here was PBMCs, taken on the day of the yellow fever booster vaccination. The sequence came from a man aged 25-45 years who received the YFV17D yellow fever vaccine. V is TRBV20-1 and J is TRBJ1-3; no clear D. For the CDR3, the DNA is TGCAGTGCTAGATTCAGCGGAAACACCATATATTTT. This sequence encodes CSARFSGNTIYF.